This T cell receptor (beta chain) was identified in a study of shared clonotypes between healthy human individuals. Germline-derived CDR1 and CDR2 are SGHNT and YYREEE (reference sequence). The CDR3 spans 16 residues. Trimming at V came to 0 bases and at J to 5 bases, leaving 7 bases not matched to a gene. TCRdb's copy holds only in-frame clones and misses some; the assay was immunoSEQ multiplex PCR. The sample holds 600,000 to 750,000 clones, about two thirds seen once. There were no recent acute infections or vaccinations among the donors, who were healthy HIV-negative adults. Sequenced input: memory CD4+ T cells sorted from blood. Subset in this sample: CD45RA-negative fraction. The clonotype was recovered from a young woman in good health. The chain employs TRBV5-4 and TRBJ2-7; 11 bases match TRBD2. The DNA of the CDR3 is TGTGCCAGCAGCTTGGTACCGACTAGCGGGACCAACGAGCAGTACTTC. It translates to CASSLVPTSGTNEQYF.